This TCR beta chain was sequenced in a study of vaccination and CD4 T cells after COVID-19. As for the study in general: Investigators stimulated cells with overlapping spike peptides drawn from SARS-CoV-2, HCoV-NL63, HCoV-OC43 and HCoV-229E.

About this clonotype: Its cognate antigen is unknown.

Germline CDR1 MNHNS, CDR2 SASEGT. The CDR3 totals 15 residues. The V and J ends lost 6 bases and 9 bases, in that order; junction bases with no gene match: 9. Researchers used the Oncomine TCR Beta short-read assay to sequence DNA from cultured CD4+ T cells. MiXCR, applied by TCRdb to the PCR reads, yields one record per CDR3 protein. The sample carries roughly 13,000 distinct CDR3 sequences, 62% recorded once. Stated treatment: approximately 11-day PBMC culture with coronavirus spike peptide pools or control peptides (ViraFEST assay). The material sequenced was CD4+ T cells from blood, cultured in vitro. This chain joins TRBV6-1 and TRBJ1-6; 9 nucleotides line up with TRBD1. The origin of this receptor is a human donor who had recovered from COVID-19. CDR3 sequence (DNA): TGTGCCAGCAGCGTGGGACAGGGAGAGGGTTCACCCCTCCACTTT. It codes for CASSVGQGEGSPLHF.